A selection of T cell receptor beta chains follows, all from one sample in a study of T cell responses to AZD1222 COVID-19 vaccine. Sequencing was performed with immunoSEQ multiplex PCR; in TCRdb, only in-frame clones are kept and a portion is missing. The profile shows more than 100,000 clones, roughly 90% of them singletons. The material sequenced was peripheral blood, taken on day 0 of AZD1222 vaccination. These receptor sequences come from an adult in good health. Both conserved end residues are trimmed from each CDR3. Clone size is not always given. Where it is, it says once, few, many or a class for expanded clones.

abundance	v_gene	j_gene	CDR3aa
.	TRBV27	TRBJ1-4	ASSSKTNEKLF
.	TRBV6-2/TRBV6-3	TRBJ2-7	ASSYRATPLGPYEQY
once	TRBV5-1	TRBJ2-1	ASSTGTSNYNEQF
few	TRBV21-1	TRBJ2-7	ASSKHTGTGTYEQY
few	TRBV14	TRBJ2-7	ASSQLRTGFDEQY
.	TRBV24-1	TRBJ2-5	ATSDLKGQGQETQY
.	TRBV9	TRBJ2-7	ASSVGGSYEQY
.	TRBV10-3	TRBJ2-7	AIRRGRDRYEQY
.	TRBV7-9	TRBJ1-2	ASTSVVGGAQGYT
.	TRBV15	TRBJ1-4	ATMGSGTINEKLF
.	TRBV11-1	TRBJ1-1	ASSLGSGRDTEAF
.	TRBV28	TRBJ2-7	ASSAKTGGGYEQY
.	TRBV7-3	TRBJ2-1	ASSSSGGTYNEQF
once	TRBV29-1	TRBJ1-6	SVAGNENSPLH